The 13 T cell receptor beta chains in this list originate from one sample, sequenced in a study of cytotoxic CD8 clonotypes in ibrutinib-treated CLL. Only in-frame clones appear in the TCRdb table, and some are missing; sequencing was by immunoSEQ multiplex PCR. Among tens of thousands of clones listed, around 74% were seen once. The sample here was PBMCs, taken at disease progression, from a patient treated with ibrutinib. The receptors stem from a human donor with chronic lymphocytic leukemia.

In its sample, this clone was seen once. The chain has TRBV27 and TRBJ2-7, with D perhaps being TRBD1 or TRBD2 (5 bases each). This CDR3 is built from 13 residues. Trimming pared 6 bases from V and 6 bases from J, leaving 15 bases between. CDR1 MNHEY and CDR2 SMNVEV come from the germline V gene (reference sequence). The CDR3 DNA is TGTGCCAGCAGACAAGGGACCCTGGGCGAGCAGTACTTC. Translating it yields CASRQGTLGEQYF.

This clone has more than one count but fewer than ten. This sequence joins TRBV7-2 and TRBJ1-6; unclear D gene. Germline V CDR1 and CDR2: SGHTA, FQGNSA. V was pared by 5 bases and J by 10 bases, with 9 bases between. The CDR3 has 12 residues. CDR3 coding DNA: TGTGCCAGCAGCGCGAGGGCATCACCCCTCCACTTT. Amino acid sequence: CASSARASPLHF.

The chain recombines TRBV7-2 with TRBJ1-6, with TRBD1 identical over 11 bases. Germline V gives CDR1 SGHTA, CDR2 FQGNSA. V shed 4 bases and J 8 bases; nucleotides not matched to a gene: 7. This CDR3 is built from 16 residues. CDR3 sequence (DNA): TGTGCCAGCAGCTACCAGGGACAGGGGGGAGATTCACCCCTCCACTTT. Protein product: CASSYQGQGGDSPLHF.

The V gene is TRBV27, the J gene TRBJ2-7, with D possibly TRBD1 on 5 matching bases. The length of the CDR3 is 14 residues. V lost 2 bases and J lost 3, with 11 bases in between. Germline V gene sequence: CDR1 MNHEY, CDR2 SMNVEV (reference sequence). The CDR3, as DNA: TGTGCCAGCAGTTTAAGGCAGGGCTACTACGAGCAGTACTTC. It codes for CASSLRQGYYEQYF.

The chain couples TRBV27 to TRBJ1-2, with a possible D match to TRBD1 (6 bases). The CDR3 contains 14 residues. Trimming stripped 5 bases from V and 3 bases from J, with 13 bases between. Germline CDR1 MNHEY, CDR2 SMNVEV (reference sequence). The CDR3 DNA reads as TGTGCCAGCAGTCCTACAGGGTTCGACTATGGCTACACCTTC. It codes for CASSPTGFDYGYTF.

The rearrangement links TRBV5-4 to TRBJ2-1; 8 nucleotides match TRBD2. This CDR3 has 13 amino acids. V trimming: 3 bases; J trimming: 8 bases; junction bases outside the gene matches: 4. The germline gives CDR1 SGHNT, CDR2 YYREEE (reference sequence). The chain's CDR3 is CASSSGTSDEQFF. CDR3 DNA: TGTGCCAGCAGCTCTGGGACTAGTGATGAGCAGTTCTTC.

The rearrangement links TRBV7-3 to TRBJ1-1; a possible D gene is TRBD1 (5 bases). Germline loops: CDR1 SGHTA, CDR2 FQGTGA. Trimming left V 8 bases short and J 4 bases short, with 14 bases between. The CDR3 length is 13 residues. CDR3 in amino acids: CASSPGGVTEAFF. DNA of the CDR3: TGTGCCAGCTCGCCGGGGGGAGTCACTGAAGCTTTCTTT.

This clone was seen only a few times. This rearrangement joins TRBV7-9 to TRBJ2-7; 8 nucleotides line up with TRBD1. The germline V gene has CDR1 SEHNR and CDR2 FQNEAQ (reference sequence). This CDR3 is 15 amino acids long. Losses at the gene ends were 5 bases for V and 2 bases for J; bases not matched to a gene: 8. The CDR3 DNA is TGTGCCAGCAGCGACTACGGACAGGGAACCTACGAGCAGTACTTC. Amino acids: CASSDYGQGTYEQYF. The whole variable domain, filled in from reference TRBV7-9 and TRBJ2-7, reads DTGVSQNPRHKITKRGQNVTFRCDPISEHNRLYWYRQTLGQGPEFLTYFQNEAQLEKSRLLSDRFSAERPKGSFSTLEIQRTEQGDSAMYLCASSDYGQGTYEQYFGPGTRLTVT.

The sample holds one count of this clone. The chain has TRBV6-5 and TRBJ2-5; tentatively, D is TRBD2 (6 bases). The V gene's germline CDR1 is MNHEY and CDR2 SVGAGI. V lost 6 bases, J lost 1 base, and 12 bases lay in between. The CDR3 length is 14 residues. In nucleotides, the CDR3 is TGTGCCAGCAGCCTTGGGACTTTCCAAGAGACCCAGTACTTC. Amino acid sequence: CASSLGTFQETQYF.

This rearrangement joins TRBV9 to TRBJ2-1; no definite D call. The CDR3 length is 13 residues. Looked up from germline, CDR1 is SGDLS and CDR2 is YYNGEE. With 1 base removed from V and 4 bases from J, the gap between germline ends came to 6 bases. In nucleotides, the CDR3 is TGTGCCAGCAGCGTATTAGAATACAATGAGCAGTTCTTC. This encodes CASSVLEYNEQFF.

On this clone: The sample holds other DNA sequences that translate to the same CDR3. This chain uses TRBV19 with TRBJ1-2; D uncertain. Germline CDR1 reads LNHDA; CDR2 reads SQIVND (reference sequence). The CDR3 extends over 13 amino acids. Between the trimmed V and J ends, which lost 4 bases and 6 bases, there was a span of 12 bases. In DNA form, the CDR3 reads TGTGCCAGTAGTACTCAGTCGGGCGATGGCTACACCTTC. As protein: CASSTQSGDGYTF.

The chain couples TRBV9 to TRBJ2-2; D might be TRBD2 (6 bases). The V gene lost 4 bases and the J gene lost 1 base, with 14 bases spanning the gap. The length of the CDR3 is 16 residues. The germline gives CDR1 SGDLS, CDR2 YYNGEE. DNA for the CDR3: TGTGCCAGCAGCCTCTGGCCGGGACTGAACACCGGGGAGCTGTTTTTT. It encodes CASSLWPGLNTGELFF.

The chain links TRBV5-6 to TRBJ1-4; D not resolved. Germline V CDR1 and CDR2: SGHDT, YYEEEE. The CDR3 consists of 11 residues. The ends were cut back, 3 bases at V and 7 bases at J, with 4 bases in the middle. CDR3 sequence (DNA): TGTGCCAGCAGCTCGGCTGAAAAACTGTTTTTT. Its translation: CASSSAEKLFF.